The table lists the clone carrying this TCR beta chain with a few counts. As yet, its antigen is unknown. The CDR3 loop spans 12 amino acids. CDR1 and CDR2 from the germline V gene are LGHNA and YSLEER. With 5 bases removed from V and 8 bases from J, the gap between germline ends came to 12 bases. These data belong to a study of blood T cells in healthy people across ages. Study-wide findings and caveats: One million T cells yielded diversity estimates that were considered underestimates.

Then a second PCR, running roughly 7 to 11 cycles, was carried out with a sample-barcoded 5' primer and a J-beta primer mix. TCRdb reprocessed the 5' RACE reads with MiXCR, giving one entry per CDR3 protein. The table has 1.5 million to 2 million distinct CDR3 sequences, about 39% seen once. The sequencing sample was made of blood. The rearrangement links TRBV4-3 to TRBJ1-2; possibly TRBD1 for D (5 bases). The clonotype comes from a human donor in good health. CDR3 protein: CASSNGHLGYTF. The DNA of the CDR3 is TGCGCCAGCAGCAACGGACATCTAGGCTACACCTTC.